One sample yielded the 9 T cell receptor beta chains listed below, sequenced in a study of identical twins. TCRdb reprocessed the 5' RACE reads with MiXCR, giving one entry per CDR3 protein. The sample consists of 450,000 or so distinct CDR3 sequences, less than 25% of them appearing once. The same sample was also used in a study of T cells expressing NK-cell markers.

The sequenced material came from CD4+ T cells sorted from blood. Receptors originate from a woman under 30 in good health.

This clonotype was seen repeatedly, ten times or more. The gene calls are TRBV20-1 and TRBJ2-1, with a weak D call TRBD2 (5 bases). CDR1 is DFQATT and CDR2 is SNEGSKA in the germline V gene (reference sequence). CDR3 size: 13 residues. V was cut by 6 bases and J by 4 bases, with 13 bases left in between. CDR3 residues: CSARTRGYNEQFF. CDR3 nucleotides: TGCAGTGCAAGAACTCGGGGTTACAATGAGCAGTTCTTC.

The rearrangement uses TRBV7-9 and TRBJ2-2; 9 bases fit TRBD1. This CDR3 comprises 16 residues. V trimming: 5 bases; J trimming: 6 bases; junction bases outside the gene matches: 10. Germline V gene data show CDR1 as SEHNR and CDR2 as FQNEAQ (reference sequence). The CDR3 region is CASSNLRTGAAGELFF. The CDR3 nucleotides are TGTGCCAGCAGCAACTTGCGGACAGGGGCCGCCGGGGAGCTGTTTTTT.

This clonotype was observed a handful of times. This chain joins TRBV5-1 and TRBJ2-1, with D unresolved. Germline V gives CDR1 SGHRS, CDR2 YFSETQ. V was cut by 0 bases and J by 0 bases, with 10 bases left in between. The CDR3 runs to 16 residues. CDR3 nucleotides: TGCGCCAGCAGCTTGGGGTTCCGAAGCTCCTACAATGAGCAGTTCTTC. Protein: CASSLGFRSSYNEQFF.

The CDR3 DNA sequence: TGTGCCAGCAGCCGCTCGTTGGGGGCTAACTATGGCTACACCTTC. Translating gives CASSRSLGANYGYTF. V is TRBV6-1 and J is TRBJ1-2; weak D call: TRBD1 (5 bases). The CDR3 loop spans 15 amino acids. Germline lookup yields CDR1 MNHNS and CDR2 SASEGT. The V gene lost 6 bases and the J gene lost 0 bases, with 14 bases spanning the gap.

The CDR3, as DNA: TGCGCCAGCAGCCTCAAACCTGGGCTGAGCCCAGGCTACACCTTC. Translating gives CASSLKPGLSPGYTF. J is TRBJ1-2 and V is TRBV5-1, with D unresolved. V shed 4 bases and J shed 8 bases, with 21 bases lying between them. From germline, CDR1 is SGHRS and CDR2 YFSETQ. The CDR3 has 15 residues.

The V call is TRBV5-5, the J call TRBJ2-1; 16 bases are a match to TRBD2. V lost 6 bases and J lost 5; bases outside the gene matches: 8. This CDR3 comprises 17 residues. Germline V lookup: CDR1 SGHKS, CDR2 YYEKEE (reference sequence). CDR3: CASTHSGLAGGHNEQFF. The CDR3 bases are TGTGCCAGCACCCATTCGGGACTAGCGGGGGGGCACAATGAGCAGTTCTTC.

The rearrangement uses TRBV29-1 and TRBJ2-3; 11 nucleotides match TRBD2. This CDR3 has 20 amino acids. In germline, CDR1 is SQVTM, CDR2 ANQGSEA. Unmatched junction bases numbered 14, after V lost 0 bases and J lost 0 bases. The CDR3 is CSVEDTSGSFYVGSTDTQYF. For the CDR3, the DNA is TGCAGCGTTGAAGATACTAGCGGGAGTTTTTACGTCGGAAGCACAGATACGCAGTATTTT.

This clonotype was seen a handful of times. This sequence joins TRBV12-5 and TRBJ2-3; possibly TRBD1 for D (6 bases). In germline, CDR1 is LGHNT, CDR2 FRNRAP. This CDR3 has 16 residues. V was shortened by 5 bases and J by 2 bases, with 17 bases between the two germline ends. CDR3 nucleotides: TGTGCTAGTGGTGTGACAGGTCGTGGGATCACAGATACGCAGTATTTT. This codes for CASGVTGRGITDTQYF.

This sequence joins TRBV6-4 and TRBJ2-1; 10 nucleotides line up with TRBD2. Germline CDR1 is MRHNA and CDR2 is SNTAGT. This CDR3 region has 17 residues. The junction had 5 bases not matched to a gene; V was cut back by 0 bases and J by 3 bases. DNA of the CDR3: TGTGCCAGCAGTGACTCCCCTGTAGCGGGAGGCTACAATGAGCAGTTCTTC. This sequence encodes CASSDSPVAGGYNEQFF.